The 32 T cell receptor beta chains reported below all come from one sample, sequenced in a study of cytomegalovirus exposure and HLA in healthy donors. PCR involved 60 Vbeta and 13 Jbeta primers. Profiled with immunoSEQ multiplex PCR; TCRdb holds only in-frame clones, not every one. Of about 180,000 clones listed, roughly 82% are singletons. The sequencing sample was made of PBMCs. The receptors here all came from a girl aged 2-10 years in good health and CMV-seropositive.

V usage is TRBV5-6 and J usage is TRBJ2-7; D possibly corresponds to TRBD1 (6 bases). The V end was cut by 0 bases, the J end by 7 bases, with 20 bases between. Germline CDR1 and CDR2: SGHDT and YYEEEE. The CDR3 contains 16 residues. The DNA of the CDR3 is TGTGCCAGCAGCTTGGGTCTAATACAGGGCCTGGGGGAGCAGTACTTC. Its protein product is CASSLGLIQGLGEQYF.

This clone was seen only once. The chain joins TRBV7-3 to TRBJ2-7, with D hard to call. The germline CDR1 and CDR2 sequences are SGHTA and FQGTGA. CDR3 length equals 13 residues. V was clipped by 1 base and J by 1 base, with 5 bases between them. In nucleotides, the CDR3 is TGTGCCAGCAGCTTAAGCAGATCCTACGAGCAGTACTTC. It translates to CASSLSRSYEQYF.

V is TRBV25-1 and J is TRBJ1-2; TRBD1 agrees at 10 bases. The trim removed 2 bases at V and 8 bases at J, leaving 8 bases unmatched. The length of the CDR3 is 15 residues. Germline loops: CDR1 MGHDK, CDR2 SYGVNS. DNA for the CDR3: TGTGCCAGCAGTGAAAACGTTGGGACAGGGGACGGCTACACCTTC. Translating it yields CASSENVGTGDGYTF.

This chain links TRBV4-1 with TRBJ2-2; unclear D gene. V was cut by 4 bases and J by 5 bases, with 20 bases left in between. Germline V lookup: CDR1 MGHRA, CDR2 YSYEKL. The CDR3 consists of 17 residues. CDR3 nucleotides: TGCGCCAGCAGCCCGACTGATTCCTATAGCTGGACCGGGGAGCTGTTTTTT. This translates into CASSPTDSYSWTGELFF.

The rearrangement uses TRBV11-2 and TRBJ1-1; 8 nucleotides agree with TRBD1. J lost 7 bases, V lost 4 bases, and 8 bases had no gene match. The CDR3 has 14 amino acids. The V gene's germline CDR1 is SGHAT and CDR2 FQNNGV. The CDR3: CASSSEDRAYEAFF. The DNA for the CDR3 is TGTGCCAGCAGCTCCGAGGACAGGGCTTATGAAGCTTTCTTT.

The chain couples TRBV19 to TRBJ2-2, with 10 bases fitting TRBD1. V lost 5 bases to trimming and J lost 4 bases; unmatched junction nucleotides: 7. The length of the CDR3 is 16 residues. Germline CDR1 LNHDA, CDR2 SQIVND (reference sequence). In DNA form, the CDR3 reads TGTGCCAGTAGTCCACGGACAGGGGGAGGCACCGGGGAGCTGTTTTTT. Its protein is CASSPRTGGGTGELFF.

This chain links TRBV30 with TRBJ2-1; 8 positions match TRBD1. This CDR3 comprises 16 residues. J gave up 10 bases and V 0 bases, and 14 bases lay outside the gene matches. Germline V CDR1 and CDR2: GTSNPN, SVGIG (reference sequence). For the CDR3, the DNA is TGTGCCTGGAGTGTAGAGGGCAGGGGGCTTGAGGAGGAGCAGTTCTTC. Translating it yields CAWSVEGRGLEEEQFF.

This clone was seen only a few times. V usage is TRBV5-1 and J usage is TRBJ2-7; 8 nucleotides align to TRBD2. This CDR3 contains 15 residues. Per the germline V gene, CDR1 is SGHRS and CDR2 is YFSETQ. After removal of 1 base from V and 4 bases from J, the junction contained 7 bases not matched to a gene. As DNA, the CDR3 is TGCGCCAGCAGCTTGAAAGCAACGGGGGGGTACGAGCAGTACTTC. It codes for CASSLKATGGYEQYF.

The chain couples TRBV30 to TRBJ2-1; TRBD2 matches at 10 bases. CDR3 length: 15 amino acids. The V gene's germline CDR1 is GTSNPN and CDR2 SVGIG (reference sequence). V lost 2 bases to trimming and J lost 8 bases; unmatched junction nucleotides: 9. The CDR3 nucleotides are TGTGCCTGGAGTTTACTAGCGGGGAGTGTCGATGAGCAGTTCTTC. Translating gives CAWSLLAGSVDEQFF.

The V gene is TRBV4-1, the J gene TRBJ1-1, with D tentatively TRBD1 (6 bases). From germline, CDR1 is MGHRA and CDR2 YSYEKL. This CDR3 has 15 residues. Trimming took off 3 bases at V and 0 bases at J, with 11 bases between the two ends. This chain's CDR3 is CASSHRGQMNTEAFF. CDR3 coding DNA: TGCGCCAGCAGCCACCGAGGACAGATGAACACTGAAGCTTTCTTT.

The V and J genes are TRBV5-1 and TRBJ1-1, with D tentatively TRBD1 (5 bases). The V and J ends lost 0 bases and 2 bases respectively, with 11 bases between them. The CDR3 consists of 15 residues. In germline, CDR1 is SGHRS, CDR2 YFSETQ. CDR3 sequence reads: CASSLVQGTNTEAFF. For the CDR3, the DNA is TGCGCCAGCAGCTTGGTTCAGGGAACTAACACTGAAGCTTTCTTT.

V gene TRBV7-9 combines with J gene TRBJ2-1; 12 nucleotides agree with TRBD2. The germline gives CDR1 SEHNR, CDR2 FQNEAQ (reference sequence). This CDR3 has 16 amino acids. Trimming took 7 bases from V and 9 from J; bases not matched to a gene: 13. CDR3 sequence: CASTRGLAGGDGEQFF. In nucleotides, the CDR3 is TGTGCCAGCACCCGGGGGCTAGCGGGAGGGGACGGTGAGCAGTTCTTC.

This sequence joins TRBV28 and TRBJ2-1; D not resolved. CDR3 length: 14 residues. Germline V gene lookup returns CDR1 MDHEN and CDR2 SYDVKM. V lost 6 bases, J lost 7 bases, and 16 bases lay in between. CDR3 amino acids: CASSAPGGTNEQFF. DNA of the CDR3: TGTGCCAGCAGCGCCCCTGGCGGTACGAATGAGCAGTTCTTC.

The sample holds one count of this clone. The V call is TRBV30, the J call TRBJ1-1, with TRBD1 matching over 8 bases. The V segment lost 6 bases and the J segment 6 bases; nucleotides outside the gene matches: 6. The CDR3 is made up of 12 amino acids. From germline, CDR1 is GTSNPN and CDR2 SVGIG (reference sequence). CDR3 sequence (DNA): TGTGCCTGCCAACCAGGGGGCCCTGAAGCTTTCTTT. This codes for CACQPGGPEAFF.

The chain couples TRBV7-9 to TRBJ1-2; D not certain. Between the trimmed V and J ends, which lost 1 base and 4 bases, there was a span of 16 bases. This CDR3 has 16 residues. Germline-derived CDR1 and CDR2 are SEHNR and FQNEAQ (reference sequence). The DNA for the CDR3 is TGTGCCAGCAGCTTAGGAGGTTTGGGTTCTGCCTATGGCTACACCTTC. Its protein is CASSLGGLGSAYGYTF.

The chain joins TRBV6-5 to TRBJ2-5, with D perhaps matching TRBD2 (5 bases). Germline CDR1 and CDR2: MNHEY and SVGAGI. The CDR3 covers 13 residues. Trimming removed 6 bases at V and 0 bases at J, with 8 bases between. The CDR3 nucleotides are TGTGCCAGCAGACCCGGGAACCAAGAGACCCAGTACTTC. This translates into CASRPGNQETQYF.

This rearrangement joins TRBV27 to TRBJ2-7; 7 bases are shared with TRBD2. The V segment lost 10 bases and the J segment 7 bases; nucleotides outside the gene matches: 22. The CDR3 consists of 16 residues. CDR1 and CDR2 from the germline V gene are MNHEY and SMNVEV (reference sequence). The CDR3 spells CATQTTGGSKPREQYF. CDR3 nucleotide sequence: TGTGCCACACAAACTACGGGCGGGAGTAAGCCGCGGGAGCAGTACTTC.

This chain links TRBV7-2 with TRBJ2-7; no definite D call. The germline gives CDR1 SGHTA, CDR2 FQGNSA. Trimming shortened V by 0 bases and J by 6 bases, and 9 bases separated the two germline ends. The CDR3 is made up of 13 amino acids. CDR3 in DNA: TGTGCCAGCAGCTTAGCTTTTAGTCGCGAGCAGTACTTC. Its translation is CASSLAFSREQYF. The variable domain in full, completed from reference TRBV7-2 and TRBJ2-7, reads GAGVSQSPSNKVTEKGKDVELRCDPISGHTALYWYRQSLGQGLEFLIYFQGNSAPDKSGLPSDRFSAERTGGSVSTLTIQRTQQEDSAVYLCASSLAFSREQYFGPGTRLTVT.

Concerning this clone: The junction differs from germline at one of its ends, possibly a read error. This chain uses TRBV6-1 with TRBJ2-5; a possible D gene is TRBD2 (6 bases). The CDR3 spans 10 residues. The V gene's germline CDR1 is MNHNS and CDR2 SASEGT. This CDR3 is CASSDLWEDF. CDR3 coding DNA: TGTGCCAGCAGTGATCTGTGGGAGGACTTC.

The chain uses TRBV19 and TRBJ2-1; 10 positions match TRBD2. CDR1 and CDR2 from the germline V gene are LNHDA and SQIVND (reference sequence). The V gene end was trimmed by 4 bases and the J gene end by 4 bases; junction bases not matched to a gene: 4. This CDR3 comprises 15 residues. In nucleotides, the CDR3 is TGTGCCAGTAGTAAAACTAGCGGGGTGTACAATGAGCAGTTCTTC. It is translated as CASSKTSGVYNEQFF.

V usage is TRBV5-1 and J usage is TRBJ2-5, with 10 bases identical to TRBD2. This CDR3 has 18 residues. With V trimmed by 0 bases and J by 4 bases, 12 bases remained unmatched. CDR1 SGHRS and CDR2 YFSETQ come from the germline V gene. The CDR3 DNA reads TGCGCCAGCAGCTTGGCCCCTTTACTAGCGGGAAGTGGAGAGACCCAGTACTTC. Its protein is CASSLAPLLAGSGETQYF.

J is TRBJ2-5 and V is TRBV15, with 7 nucleotides matching TRBD2. Per the germline V gene, CDR1 is LNHNV and CDR2 is YYDKDF (reference sequence). Unmatched junction bases numbered 5, after V lost 0 bases and J lost 7 bases. The CDR3 consists of 14 residues. The CDR3 loop reads CATSRDLASGTQYF. CDR3 nucleotide sequence: TGTGCCACCAGCAGAGATTTGGCTAGCGGGACCCAGTACTTC.

This sequence joins TRBV7-2 and TRBJ1-2; D ambiguous. Deletions cut 2 bases from V and 5 bases from J, with 15 bases between. Germline V CDR1 and CDR2: SGHTA, FQGNSA. This CDR3 comprises 15 residues. CDR3 bases: TGTGCCAGCAGCTTATTCGGTCCCGCGGCATATGGCTACACCTTC. This encodes CASSLFGPAAYGYTF.

CDR3 in DNA: TGTGCCAGCAGCCAAGAAGCGGACAATGAGCAGTTCTTC. It specifies CASSQEADNEQFF. V is TRBV4-2 and J is TRBJ2-1; tentatively, D is TRBD2 (5 bases). Germline V gene data show CDR1 as LGHNA and CDR2 as YNFKEQ. V gave up 0 bases and J gave up 5 bases, with 5 bases separating them. The CDR3 has 13 amino acids.

This clone turned up a few times. The rearrangement uses TRBV19 and TRBJ1-5, with D tentatively TRBD1 (6 bases). The germline gives CDR1 LNHDA, CDR2 SQIVND (reference sequence). CDR3 size: 16 residues. Trimming stripped 6 bases from V and 6 bases from J, with 21 bases between. CDR3 nucleotides: TGTGCCAGTAGCCCTCGTGAAACAGGGAGAGGTCAGCCCCAGCATTTT. The encoded protein is CASSPRETGRGQPQHF. The whole variable domain, filled in from reference TRBV19 and TRBJ1-5, reads DGGITQSPKYLFRKEGQNVTLSCEQNLNHDAMYWYRQDPGQGLRLIYYSQIVNDFQKGDIAEGYSVSREKKESFPLTVTSAQKNPTAFYLCASSPRETGRGQPQHFGDGTRLSIL.

The chain combines TRBV7-8 with TRBJ1-2, with a weak D call TRBD1 (6 bases). Per the germline V gene, CDR1 is SGHVS and CDR2 is FQNEAQ. The CDR3 has 14 residues. Deletions cut 3 bases from V and 8 bases from J, with 16 bases between. In DNA form, the CDR3 reads TGTGCCAGCAGCTTGACAGGAGGTATGGGCGGCTACACCTTC. The encoded protein is CASSLTGGMGGYTF.

The rearrangement joins TRBV10-3 to TRBJ2-7; TRBD2 aligns across 8 bases. Germline-derived CDR1 and CDR2 are ENHRY and SYGVKD. The CDR3 length is 17 residues. V was clipped by 0 bases and J by 12 bases; unmatched bases: 19. The CDR3 coding sequence is TGTGCCATCAGTGAGTCGATCATGGGGCAGGGTAGCGGGAAAGGGTACTTC. Translated: CAISESIMGQGSGKGYF.

This clone showed up just once. The CDR3 loop is CASSTTHSGANVLTF. The CDR3 region has the DNA TGTGCCAGTAGTACCACACACTCTGGGGCCAACGTCCTGACTTTC. The rearrangement links TRBV19 to TRBJ2-6; no definite D call. The CDR3 covers 15 residues. The germline gives CDR1 LNHDA, CDR2 SQIVND (reference sequence). V lost 4 bases to trimming and J lost 0 bases, with 7 bases between them.

The rearrangement uses TRBV2 and TRBJ1-1; unclear D gene. Trimming stripped 4 bases from V and 1 base from J, with 16 bases between. Germline lookup yields CDR1 SNHLY and CDR2 FYNNEI. CDR3 length: 16 amino acids. CDR3 in DNA: TGTGCCAGCAGTGGCGGGATCGAGAGTCCGAACACTGAAGCTTTCTTT. This translates into CASSGGIESPNTEAFF. Combining the CDR3 with reference TRBV2 and TRBJ1-1 gives the whole variable domain EPEVTQTPSHQVTQMGQEVILRCVPISNHLYFYWYRQILGQKVEFLVSFYNNEISEKSEIFDDQFSVERPDGSNFTLKIRSTKLEDSAMYFCASSGGIESPNTEAFFGQGTRLTVV.

The chain's CDR3 is CASSFPGYGANYEQYF. The CDR3, as DNA: TGTGCCAGCAGCTTCCCGGGGTATGGTGCTAACTACGAGCAGTACTTC. J is TRBJ2-7 and V is TRBV7-9, with D possibly being TRBD2 (5 bases). Per the germline V gene, CDR1 is SEHNR and CDR2 is FQNEAQ (reference sequence). The CDR3 totals 16 residues. V lost 3 bases to trimming and J lost 3 bases, with 18 bases between them.

The V gene is TRBV29-1, the J gene TRBJ1-1, with D hard to call. CDR3 length: 10 amino acids. Trimming took 7 bases from V and 2 from J, leaving 5 bases between them. Germline V lookup: CDR1 SQVTM, CDR2 ANQGSEA. The CDR3 here is CSATNTEAFF. CDR3 DNA sequence: TGCAGCGCTACTAACACTGAAGCTTTCTTT.

This clone was picked up a small number of times. V is TRBV18 and J is TRBJ2-7; D unresolved. Looked up from germline, CDR1 is KGHSH and CDR2 is LQKENI. CDR3 length equals 12 residues. Trimming cost V 6 bases and J 1 base, with 7 bases left between them. The DNA of the CDR3 is TGTGCCAGCTCTTCCGCGTCCTACGAGCAGTACTTC. This translates into CASSSASYEQYF.